This T cell receptor (beta chain) was identified in a study of shared clonotypes between healthy human individuals. Study at large: Ranging from 18 to 49 in age, donors were a couple of women and a few men.

About this clone: What it binds is unknown.

Once extracted for a subset, genomic DNA was divided evenly among several immunoSEQ plates. Repertoires were generated with immunoSEQ multiplex PCR, while TCRdb's copy carries only in-frame clones and drops some. The sample lists about 2.3 million clones; roughly 92% were seen once. Study results and limitations: Non-shared clonotypes had lower generation probabilities than those shared by all four donors.

A CD45RA-negative memory subset and a CD45RA+ naive subset were separated from the CD4+ cells. V lost 4 bases to trimming and J lost 8 bases, with 18 bases between them. This CDR3 region has 15 residues. Per the germline V gene, CDR1 is SGHRS and CDR2 is YFSETQ. Input material: naive CD4+ T cells from PBMCs. Documented subset: CD45RA+ positively selected. This TCR came from a man between 18 and 29 years old in good health. Some clones in this sample may be carry-over from other donors' samples. The chain couples TRBV5-1 to TRBJ1-4; maybe TRBD1 (5 bases). This CDR3 reads CASSPTGTGGEKLFF. In DNA, the CDR3 is TGCGCCAGCAGCCCCACCGGGACGGGGGGAGAAAAACTGTTTTTT.